This T cell receptor (beta chain) was retrieved from a study of blood T cell repertoires in COVID-19. Study at large: From the United States, Italy and Spain came samples of acute and convalescent COVID-19. Sample material is recorded as cDNA or gDNA derived from T cells, B-cell-depleted T cells, or PBMCs.

Original data processing: Amplification from reference gene primers served as the basis for estimated nucleated cell counts. Repertoires were generated with immunoSEQ multiplex PCR, while TCRdb's copy carries only in-frame clones and drops some. V, J and clone size were drawn from that table, and D and trimming were deduced from the DNA. The repertoire includes under 250,000 clones, about 80% of them detected once, and 2% to 3% sits in the top ten. The sequencing input was peripheral blood. This clonotype was sampled from a woman aged 40-49 years with active or convalescent COVID-19.

The CDR3 is CASSVLAGPYNEQFF. In DNA, the CDR3 is TGTGCCAGCAGCGTTCTAGCGGGCCCCTACAATGAGCAGTTCTTC. This sequence joins TRBV6-5 and TRBJ2-1; 8 bases are a match to TRBD2. Germline CDR1 MNHEY, CDR2 SVGAGI. The CDR3 has 15 amino acids. With V trimmed by 6 bases and J by 2 bases, 6 bases remained unmatched.